A single sample is the source of the 25 T cell receptor beta chains below, sequenced in a study of regulatory T cells in long-lasting Graves disease. HTBI primers from iRepertoire and Arm-PCR of CDR3 regions yielded the TCR beta libraries. MiXCR, run by TCRdb on the multiplex PCR reads, gives a single entry per CDR3 protein. The data show about 440,000 distinct CDR3 sequences, over 15% seen once. Time point noted: newly diagnosed GD, antithyroid drugs for less than 3 months. RNA extracted from PBMCs served as the sequencing template. These same data were also listed under a study on T cells in Graves' hyperthyroidism and ophthalmopathy.

This specimen was peripheral blood mononuclear cells (PBMCs), taken at new diagnosis, from a patient treated with antithyroid drugs. The receptors originated from a woman between 18 and 29 years old with Graves disease.

The V gene is TRBV19, the J gene TRBJ2-7, with D possibly TRBD1 on 6 matching bases. Germline values: CDR1 LNHDA, CDR2 SQIVND (reference sequence). The CDR3 spans 14 residues. Trimming took 6 bases from V and 6 from J, leaving 18 bases between them. CDR3 region: CASSQTGIVREQYF. Here the CDR3 DNA reads TGTGCCAGTAGCCAAACAGGGATTGTGCGCGAGCAGTACTTC.

This rearrangement joins TRBV25-1 to TRBJ2-2, with TRBD2 identical over 14 bases. The germline V gene encodes CDR1 MGHDK and CDR2 SYGVNS. The CDR3 length is 20 residues. With 5 bases clipped from V and 3 bases from J, the junction kept 14 bases outside the gene matches. The CDR3 bases are TGTGCCAGCAGTAAGCGGGGGGGGACTAGCGGGAGCTCGCACACCGGGGAGCTGTTTTTT. Translating it yields CASSKRGGTSGSSHTGELFF.

This clonotype has at least ten counts. The J gene is TRBJ2-1, the V gene TRBV7-8; 7 positions agree with TRBD1. Losses at the gene ends were 5 bases for V and 3 bases for J; bases not matched to a gene: 1. Per germline, CDR1 SGHVS and CDR2 FQNEAQ. The CDR3 covers 13 residues. The CDR3 sequence: CASSGQVYNEQFF. For the CDR3, the DNA is TGTGCCAGCAGCGGACAGGTCTACAATGAGCAGTTCTTC.

This clonotype has a count of ten or more. In DNA form, the CDR3 reads TGTGCCAGCAGCAGCGGGGGACAGGGGAACTATGGCTACACCTTC. It specifies CASSSGGQGNYGYTF. The chain employs TRBV7-2 and TRBJ1-2, with 10 bases matching TRBD1. Germline values: CDR1 SGHTA, CDR2 FQGNSA. J was trimmed by 2 bases and V by 5 bases; bases with no gene match: 5. The CDR3 loop spans 15 amino acids.

This clonotype was found many times. This CDR3 is CSASRGQGFETQYF. The CDR3 DNA reads as TGCAGTGCTAGTAGGGGACAGGGTTTCGAGACCCAGTACTTC. The chain joins TRBV20-1 to TRBJ2-5, with 9 bases fitting TRBD1. Germline assignment: CDR1 DFQATT and CDR2 SNEGSKA (reference sequence). The CDR3 runs 14 residues. Trimming took 3 bases from V and 5 from J; bases not matched to a gene: 7.

This clonotype has just a few counts. V gene TRBV28 combines with J gene TRBJ1-2, with TRBD1 identical over 7 bases. This CDR3 region has 13 residues. J lost 2 bases, V lost 6 bases, and 3 bases had no gene match. Germline-derived CDR1 and CDR2 are MDHEN and SYDVKM. CDR3 DNA: TGTGCCAGCAGGGAACAGGGGAACTATGGCTACACCTTC. This encodes CASREQGNYGYTF.

Of note for this clonotype: This could be a read error, since a much larger clone is one nucleotide away. V usage is TRBV5-1 and J usage is TRBJ1-1; no definite D call. Trimming stripped 0 bases from V and 6 bases from J, with 12 bases between. The CDR3 consists of 14 residues. The V gene's germline CDR1 is SGHRS and CDR2 YFSETQ. CDR3 in DNA: TGCGCCAGCAGCTTGGAGGGCGTTCGTGCTGAAGCTTTCTTT. Translation gives CASSLEGVRAEAFF.

The chain is built from TRBV6-1 and TRBJ1-5; D not resolved. The V gene lost 8 bases and the J gene lost 1 base, with 9 bases spanning the gap. CDR3 length: 13 amino acids. The germline V gene has CDR1 MNHNS and CDR2 SASEGT. This CDR3 is CASLQRSNQPQHF. The CDR3 DNA reads as TGTGCCAGCCTGCAGCGGAGCAATCAGCCCCAGCATTTT.

This clonotype occurred many times. This CDR3 is CASSREMTGGGYTF. CDR3 in DNA: TGTGCCAGCAGCCGTGAAATGACAGGAGGTGGCTACACCTTC. The chain employs TRBV3-1 and TRBJ1-2, with a possible D match to TRBD1 (6 bases). The CDR3 is 14 amino acids. Germline V gene sequence: CDR1 LGHDT, CDR2 YNNKEL (reference sequence). Trimming left V 4 bases short and J 7 bases short, with 16 bases between.

This clonotype was detected many times. The V and J genes are TRBV28 and TRBJ1-5, with D possibly TRBD1 on 6 matching bases. The CDR3 runs to 15 residues. Germline lookup yields CDR1 MDHEN and CDR2 SYDVKM. The germline V and J ends were trimmed by 5 bases and 4 bases, with 15 bases remaining between them. DNA of the CDR3: TGTGCCAGCAGTCCAGTTACAGGGCGGAATCAGCCCCAGCATTTT. Translating gives CASSPVTGRNQPQHF.

The sample holds many counts of this clonotype. The rearrangement uses TRBV6-1 and TRBJ2-7; 10 bases are a match to TRBD2. J lost 4 bases, V lost 7 bases, and 7 bases had no gene match. Germline CDR1 and CDR2: MNHNS and SASEGT. The CDR3 runs 14 residues. The CDR3 protein is CASTRSGRSYEQYF. As DNA, the CDR3 is TGTGCCAGCACTCGTAGCGGGAGGAGTTACGAGCAGTACTTC.

This sequence joins TRBV10-3 and TRBJ1-3; the D is unclear. V lost 6 bases and J 0 bases, leaving 6 bases between the germline ends. The CDR3 runs to 13 residues. Germline CDR1 and CDR2: ENHRY and SYGVKD. CDR3 DNA: TGTGCCATCAGCCAGGACTCTGGAAACACCATATATTTT. Translated: CAISQDSGNTIYF.

A few counts support this clonotype. A read error may explain this, as a much larger clone is one base away. The rearrangement links TRBV7-3 to TRBJ1-1; no definite D call. Per germline, CDR1 SGHTA and CDR2 FQGTGA. The CDR3 has 16 residues. The V end lost 4 bases, the J end lost 4 bases, and 19 bases lay between the germline ends. The CDR3 DNA sequence: TGTGCCAGCAGCTCAACCCCCTTAGTAATTGGCACTGAAGCTTTCTTT. It specifies CASSSTPLVIGTEAFF.

This clonotype appeared many times. The V gene is TRBV10-2, the J gene TRBJ2-1; TRBD2 matches at 11 bases. The CDR3 loop spans 13 amino acids. Germline V gives CDR1 WSHSY, CDR2 SAAADI. V was clipped by 6 bases and J by 8 bases; unmatched bases: 3. CDR3 nucleotides: TGCGCCAGCAGAAAACTAGCGGGAGATGAGCAGTTCTTC. This encodes CASRKLAGDEQFF.

The rearrangement uses TRBV4-2 and TRBJ2-1; 9 bases are a match to TRBD2. CDR1 LGHNA and CDR2 YNFKEQ come from the germline V gene. Trimming cost V 4 bases and J 6 bases; bases outside gene matches: 7. The CDR3 has 15 amino acids. The CDR3 nucleotides read TGTGCCAGCAGCCCCGGGGTAGCGGGAGCCAATGAGCAGTTCTTC. Translation gives CASSPGVAGANEQFF.

This rearrangement joins TRBV5-1 to TRBJ1-2; D perhaps matches TRBD1 (6 bases). This CDR3 is built from 14 residues. Germline assignment: CDR1 SGHRS and CDR2 YFSETQ. V lost 0 bases to trimming and J lost 8 bases, with 14 bases between them. CDR3 DNA: TGCGCCAGCAGCTTGGGTCGGCAGGGGCTGGGCTACACCTTC. Encoded protein: CASSLGRQGLGYTF. The whole variable domain, remainder taken from reference TRBV5-1 and TRBJ1-2, is KAGVTQTPRYLIKTRGQQVTLSCSPISGHRSVSWYQQTPGQGLQFLFEYFSETQRNKGNFPGRFSGRQFSNSRSEMNVSTLELGDSALYLCASSLGRQGLGYTFGSGTRLTVV.

This rearrangement joins TRBV9 to TRBJ2-1; D may be TRBD2 (6 bases). The J call is in doubt because the DNA end fits TRBJ2-5 better. This CDR3 region has 13 residues. Germline V gene lookup returns CDR1 SGDLS and CDR2 YYNGEE. CDR3 loop: CASSGTGAETQYF. The CDR3 DNA is TGTGCCAGCAGCGGGACGGGAGCAGAGACCCAGTACTTC.

The genes are TRBV25-1 and TRBJ1-1; D is possibly TRBD1 (5 bases). Germline V gene data show CDR1 as MGHDK and CDR2 as SYGVNS. V lost 0 bases to trimming and J lost 3 bases, with 14 bases between them. CDR3 length: 16 amino acids. This chain's CDR3 is CASSEYLDKEDTEAFF. In DNA, the CDR3 is TGTGCCAGCAGTGAATATTTGGACAAAGAGGACACTGAAGCTTTCTTT.

This rearrangement joins TRBV5-4 to TRBJ1-1; D remains ambiguous. V was pared by 4 bases and J by 6 bases, with 16 bases between. Germline V gene data show CDR1 as SGHNT and CDR2 as YYREEE (reference sequence). The length of the CDR3 is 14 residues. CDR3 sequence: CASSPFPLDAEAFF. As DNA, the CDR3 is TGTGCCAGCAGCCCGTTTCCGTTGGACGCTGAAGCTTTCTTT.

This chain links TRBV11-2 with TRBJ2-1, with D uncertain. V lost 3 bases and J lost 5, with 11 bases in between. Germline V gives CDR1 SGHAT, CDR2 FQNNGV. The CDR3 is 14 amino acids. The CDR3 region is CASSLVSRDNEQFF. Written as DNA, the CDR3 is TGTGCCAGCAGCTTGGTGAGTCGGGACAATGAGCAGTTCTTC.

This clonotype occurred a few times. V usage is TRBV20-1 and J usage is TRBJ2-2; a weak D match, TRBD1 (6 bases). There are 16 residues in the CDR3. V lost 0 bases and J 5 bases, leaving 16 bases between the germline ends. Germline V gene sequence: CDR1 DFQATT, CDR2 SNEGSKA (reference sequence). The CDR3 reads CSARDPRAGDTGELFF. The CDR3 DNA sequence: TGCAGTGCTAGAGATCCTCGGGCAGGGGATACCGGGGAGCTGTTTTTT.

This clonotype appeared many times. The rearrangement uses TRBV30 and TRBJ1-4; D is possibly TRBD1 (5 bases). Germline V gene sequence: CDR1 GTSNPN, CDR2 SVGIG (reference sequence). With 4 bases removed from V and 6 bases from J, the gap between germline ends came to 9 bases. The CDR3 sequence is 12 residues long. CDR3 loop: CAWMGVDEKLFF. CDR3 nucleotide sequence: TGTGCCTGGATGGGGGTTGATGAAAAACTGTTTTTT.

At least ten counts were recorded for this clonotype. V gene TRBV28 combines with J gene TRBJ2-1; either TRBD1 or TRBD2 may fit D (5 bases each). In germline, CDR1 is MDHEN, CDR2 SYDVKM. This CDR3 is built from 15 residues. Trimming shortened V by 5 bases and J by 6 bases, and 17 bases separated the two germline ends. CDR3 coding DNA: TGTGCCAGCAGTCCGGTCAGGGCGGGTCTCAATGAGCAGTTCTTC. The encoded protein is CASSPVRAGLNEQFF.

This clonotype was observed many times. The genes are TRBV12-3 or TRBV12-4 and TRBJ1-1; D gene uncertain. Trimming cost V 4 bases and J 0 bases, with 9 bases left between them. There are 14 residues in the CDR3. The CDR3 loop reads CASSSPRLNTEAFF. The CDR3 DNA follows: TGTGCCAGCAGTTCCCCTCGATTGAACACTGAAGCTTTCTTT.

The V call is TRBV24-1, the J call TRBJ2-6; D ambiguous. The germline V and J ends were trimmed by 7 bases and 0 bases, with 12 bases remaining between them. Germline CDR1 KGHDR, CDR2 SFDVKD. The CDR3 has 16 residues. CDR3 DNA: TGTGCCACCAGCGCTAGACGGCCCTCTGGGGCCAACGTCCTGACTTTC. This gives the protein CATSARRPSGANVLTF.